This T cell receptor (beta chain) emerged from a study of T cell changes during pregnancy in multiple sclerosis. Some clones are missing from TCRdb's copy, which holds only in-frame ones; the method was immunoSEQ multiplex PCR. The repertoire holds more than 35,000 clones, with 70% to 90% as singletons. The CDR3 loop spans 15 amino acids. Trimming left V 3 bases short and J 3 bases short, with 15 bases between. From germline, CDR1 is MDHEN and CDR2 SYDVKM. The chain joins TRBV28 to TRBJ2-7, with a possible D match to TRBD1 (6 bases). This receptor was identified in a female donor in good health, enrolled as a control in a pregnancy study. The sample in question was CD8+ T cells from peripheral blood mononuclear cells, obtained after pregnancy. Here the CDR3 reads CASSFQGLGDYEQYF. CDR3 nucleotide sequence: TGTGCCAGCAGTTTTCAGGGGCTGGGGGACTACGAGCAGTACTTC.